The 23 T cell receptor beta chains below were found in one sample sequenced in a study of blood T cell repertoires in COVID-19. TCRdb's copy holds only in-frame clones and misses some; the assay was immunoSEQ multiplex PCR. The table records 280,000 or so clones, around 85% of them present only once. Sequenced sample: PBMCs or T cells enriched from blood (not recorded which). The source of these receptors is a woman aged 45-60 years who had recovered from COVID-19.

This rearrangement joins TRBV6-5 to TRBJ2-7; tentatively, D is TRBD1 (6 bases). Germline lookup yields CDR1 MNHEY and CDR2 SVGAGI. V lost 5 bases and J 6 bases, leaving 14 bases between the germline ends. The CDR3 sequence is 13 residues long. CDR3 sequence reads: CASSPTGKSEQYF. The DNA for the CDR3 is TGTGCCAGCAGTCCCACAGGGAAGAGCGAGCAGTACTTC.

The chain joins TRBV7-9 to TRBJ2-5; the D gene is possibly TRBD2 (5 bases). The CDR3 extends over 13 amino acids. Germline loops: CDR1 SEHNR, CDR2 FQNEAQ (reference sequence). The ends were cut back, 3 bases at V and 2 bases at J, with 7 bases in the middle. The CDR3 reads CASSLWEQETQYF. DNA for the CDR3: TGTGCCAGCAGCTTGTGGGAGCAAGAGACCCAGTACTTC.

The chain employs TRBV5-8 and TRBJ1-1, with 7 bases that match TRBD1. With 3 bases clipped from V and 1 base from J, the junction kept 3 bases outside the gene matches. The CDR3 spans 14 residues. CDR1 is SGHTS and CDR2 is YDEGEE in the germline V gene. CDR3 region: CASSSYRGNTEAFF. The CDR3, as DNA: TGTGCCAGCAGCTCTTACAGGGGGAACACTGAAGCTTTCTTT.

The chain combines TRBV9 with TRBJ1-5; D is perhaps TRBD1 (6 bases). The CDR3 covers 17 residues. The V gene lost 2 bases and the J gene lost 3 bases, with 18 bases spanning the gap. Germline CDR1 reads SGDLS; CDR2 reads YYNGEE. The CDR3 coding sequence is TGTGCCAGCAGCGTCCCCCCCTACAGGGAAAACAATCAGCCCCAGCATTTT. This encodes CASSVPPYRENNQPQHF.

This sequence joins TRBV9 and TRBJ2-3; TRBD1 might be the D (6 bases). V was clipped by 4 bases and J by 0 bases, with 18 bases between them. The CDR3 consists of 17 residues. CDR1 and CDR2 (germline): SGDLS, YYNGEE. CDR3 bases: TGTGCCAGCAGCCCCCAAGGACAGACCGCTAGCACAGATACGCAGTATTTT. This gives the protein CASSPQGQTASTDTQYF.

This clone was found a few times. The V gene is TRBV7-9, the J gene TRBJ1-1, with D uncertain. In germline, CDR1 is SEHNR, CDR2 FQNEAQ (reference sequence). The V and J ends lost 0 bases and 6 bases respectively, with 5 bases between them. The CDR3 is 12 amino acids. CDR3 nucleotide sequence: TGTGCCAGCAGCTTAGCGCGAGCTGAAGCTTTCTTT. It encodes CASSLARAEAFF.

This clone has just a few counts. CDR3 region: CASSTNRFQPQHF. The CDR3 DNA sequence: TGTGCCAGCAGTACGAACAGGTTTCAGCCCCAGCATTTT. This chain links TRBV12-3 or TRBV12-4 with TRBJ1-5; D is perhaps TRBD1 (5 bases). The length of the CDR3 is 13 residues. Trimming removed 5 bases at V and 6 bases at J, with 11 bases between.

The chain combines TRBV29-1 with TRBJ1-2, with a weak D call TRBD1 (5 bases). This CDR3 is built from 14 residues. Trimming took off 0 bases at V and 8 bases at J, with 16 bases between the two ends. Germline V gene sequence: CDR1 SQVTM, CDR2 ANQGSEA. Written as DNA, the CDR3 is TGCAGCGTTGAAGACAGGGATCCTTTCAGCGGCTACACCTTC. This gives the protein CSVEDRDPFSGYTF.

The chain has TRBV6-5 and TRBJ1-3; 7 bases fit TRBD1. The CDR3 covers 14 residues. The ends lost 6 bases at V and 0 bases at J; junction bases unmatched: 2. CDR1 is MNHEY and CDR2 is SVGAGI in the germline V gene. In DNA, the CDR3 is TGTGCCAGCAGACGGGACAGCTCTGGAAACACCATATATTTT. This encodes CASRRDSSGNTIYF.

The chain joins TRBV7-2 to TRBJ2-1; 8 bases align to TRBD2. V was clipped by 0 bases and J by 0 bases; unmatched bases: 7. Germline V CDR1 and CDR2: SGHTA, FQGNSA. The CDR3 sequence is 18 residues long. CDR3 loop: CASSLAFRGTSSYNEQFF. In nucleotides, the CDR3 is TGTGCCAGCAGCTTAGCTTTTCGAGGGACTAGCTCCTACAATGAGCAGTTCTTC.

This clone was observed a few times. This rearrangement joins TRBV4-2 to TRBJ2-1; D might be TRBD2 (6 bases). The CDR3 loop spans 16 amino acids. V lost 4 bases and J lost 3, with 16 bases in between. Germline V gene data show CDR1 as LGHNA and CDR2 as YNFKEQ. The CDR3 loop is CASSPSSVSGYNEQFF. CDR3 bases: TGTGCCAGCAGCCCCTCTAGCGTATCGGGCTACAATGAGCAGTTCTTC.

The chain joins TRBV2 to TRBJ2-1, with D tentatively TRBD2 (5 bases). From germline, CDR1 is SNHLY and CDR2 FYNNEI. V was shortened by 2 bases and J by 4 bases, with 6 bases between the two germline ends. The length of the CDR3 is 13 residues. CDR3: CASSERGYNEQFF. Here the CDR3 DNA reads TGTGCCAGCAGTGAACGGGGTTACAATGAGCAGTTCTTC.

Written as DNA, the CDR3 is TGTGCCAGCAGCCGCGGACTAGCGGGGATATACGAGCAGTACTTC. As protein: CASSRGLAGIYEQYF. The J gene is TRBJ2-7, the V gene TRBV6-2 or TRBV6-3; 12 bases fit TRBD2. The V and J ends lost 6 bases and 4 bases, in that order; junction bases with no gene match: 7. Germline CDR1 MNHEY, CDR2 SVGEGT. The CDR3 has 15 amino acids.

This rearrangement joins TRBV12-3 or TRBV12-4 to TRBJ2-1; D gene unclear. The CDR3 totals 12 residues. The V and J ends lost 9 bases and 7 bases respectively, with 13 bases between them. CDR3 nucleotide sequence: TGTGCCAGTCAAAAGCTAGGAAATGAGCAGTTCTTC. It encodes CASQKLGNEQFF.

The chain employs TRBV6-5 and TRBJ2-7; tentative D call: TRBD2 (5 bases). The V and J ends lost 6 bases and 1 base respectively, with 10 bases between them. Germline V gives CDR1 MNHEY, CDR2 SVGAGI. The CDR3 is 13 residues long. CDR3 DNA: TGTGCCAGCAGCGTGGAGCGGTCCTACGAGCAGTACTTC. Its translation: CASSVERSYEQYF.

V gene TRBV28 combines with J gene TRBJ1-1, with TRBD1 matching 8 bases. Germline CDR1 and CDR2: MDHEN and SYDVKM. The V gene end was trimmed by 6 bases and the J gene end by 5 bases; junction bases not matched to a gene: 14. This CDR3 contains 16 residues. CDR3 DNA sequence: TGTGCCAGCAGGAGATGGACAGGGCCTAAGGGGACTGAAGCTTTCTTT. Translating it yields CASRRWTGPKGTEAFF.

This chain joins TRBV27 and TRBJ1-5; TRBD1 agrees at 7 bases. The V gene's germline CDR1 is MNHEY and CDR2 SMNVEV (reference sequence). V lost 5 bases and J lost 7; bases outside the gene matches: 8. The CDR3 contains 14 residues. CDR3 sequence: CASSPRQGWQPQHF. DNA for the CDR3: TGTGCCAGCAGTCCCCGACAGGGATGGCAGCCCCAGCATTTT.

This rearrangement joins TRBV5-1 to TRBJ2-3; 8 bases match TRBD1. Losses at the gene ends were 0 bases for V and 6 bases for J; bases not matched to a gene: 3. The CDR3 has 14 amino acids. Germline CDR1 reads SGHRS; CDR2 reads YFSETQ. CDR3 nucleotides: TGCGCCAGCAGCTTGGGGACAGGGAGGGATACGCAGTATTTT. It translates to CASSLGTGRDTQYF.

The sample holds a few counts of this clone. The rearrangement links TRBV30 to TRBJ1-4; D call uncertain. This CDR3 is 12 amino acids long. The germline V gene has CDR1 GTSNPN and CDR2 SVGIG (reference sequence). The V gene lost 8 bases and the J gene lost 7 bases, with 14 bases spanning the gap. CDR3 amino acids: CAAGGNSEKLFF. In DNA, the CDR3 is TGTGCCGCGGGAGGGAACAGTGAAAAACTGTTTTTT.

CDR3 sequence: CASTPTGGGGNTIYF. Here the CDR3 DNA reads TGTGCCAGCACCCCGACAGGGGGGGGAGGAAACACCATATATTTT. The V call is TRBV28, the J call TRBJ1-3; 9 bases agree with TRBD1. The CDR3 covers 15 residues. Germline V gives CDR1 MDHEN, CDR2 SYDVKM. J gave up 4 bases and V 7 bases, and 8 bases lay outside the gene matches.

The genes are TRBV28 and TRBJ1-1; D is possibly TRBD1 (5 bases). CDR1 MDHEN and CDR2 SYDVKM come from the germline V gene. The CDR3 is 11 residues long. Trimming shortened V by 6 bases and J by 10 bases, and 12 bases separated the two germline ends. The CDR3 nucleotides read TGTGCCAGCAGGGGACTGATTGTAGCTTTCTTT. Translating gives CASRGLIVAFF.

This clone was detected a few times. The rearrangement joins TRBV10-3 to TRBJ2-1, with 14 bases identical to TRBD2. V shed 2 bases and J 0 bases; nucleotides not matched to a gene: 12. Germline V lookup: CDR1 ENHRY, CDR2 SYGVKD. This CDR3 contains 21 residues. The CDR3 DNA follows: TGTGCCATCAGTGAGCGGGTATTTGCGGGGACTAGCGGGAGCTCCTACAATGAGCAGTTCTTC. Translating it yields CAISERVFAGTSGSSYNEQFF.

J is TRBJ1-3 and V is TRBV28; D is uncertain. Germline V gives CDR1 MDHEN, CDR2 SYDVKM. This CDR3 comprises 14 residues. V was clipped by 5 bases and J by 8 bases, with 16 bases between them. CDR3 DNA sequence: TGTGCCAGCAGTCTTCTCCCTAGGATGGACACCATATATTTT. Amino acids: CASSLLPRMDTIYF.